These T cell receptor beta chains were read from a single sample in a study of Ad26.COV2.S vaccination and SARS-CoV-2 variants. Data came from immunoSEQ multiplex PCR; TCRdb stores just in-frame clones and leaves some out. The data show under 500,000 clones, 92% seen once. Sequencing was performed on peripheral blood, taken in a trial of Ad26.COV2.S vaccine versus placebo. The receptor set was obtained from a person between 18 and 59 years old who received the Ad26.COV2.S COVID-19 vaccine or a placebo. The CDR3 runs from the conserved cysteine through the conserved F or W. D genes are given only for firm matches. Clone sizes are given selectively: once, few, many, or a class where the clone is expanded.

D gene: TRBD2
clone size: .
J gene: TRBJ2-7
CDR3 length: 15
V gene: TRBV27
CDR3 DNA: TGTGCCAGCAGTTCGCGGGCGGGGGGGTCCTACGAGCAGTACTTC
CDR3 protein: CASSSRAGGSYEQYF

D gene: .
clone size: once
J gene: TRBJ1-2
CDR3 length: 15
V gene: TRBV7-6
CDR3 DNA: TGTGCCAGCAGCTTAGGGGCTACAGGGCCCTATGGCTACACCTTC
CDR3 protein: CASSLGATGPYGYTF

D gene: .
clone size: .
J gene: TRBJ2-1
CDR3 length: 13
V gene: TRBV4-3
CDR3 DNA: TGCGCCAGCAGCCCCGCCCCCTGGCGTGAGCAGTTCTTC
CDR3 protein: CASSPAPWREQFF

D gene: .
clone size: .
J gene: TRBJ1-2
CDR3 length: 15
V gene: TRBV11-2
CDR3 DNA: TGTGCCAGCAGTTTGGCGGCGGGCGAAAACTATGGCTACACCTTC
CDR3 protein: CASSLAAGENYGYTF

D gene: .
clone size: once
J gene: TRBJ1-1
CDR3 length: 16
V gene: TRBV5-1
CDR3 DNA: TGCGCCAGCAGCTTGGTGGGGCCGGCACAGGGCGGTGAAGCTTTCTTT
CDR3 protein: CASSLVGPAQGGEAFF

D gene: .
clone size: .
J gene: TRBJ2-7
CDR3 length: 13
V gene: TRBV5-1
CDR3 DNA: TGCGCCAGCAGCCCTTCGTCGAGTTACGAGCAGTACTTC
CDR3 protein: CASSPSSSYEQYF

D gene: TRBD2
clone size: .
J gene: TRBJ2-3
CDR3 length: 16
V gene: TRBV4-2
CDR3 DNA: TGTGCCTCCCACGGGAAGAAGCGGGGGGGCGTAGATACGCAGTATTTT
CDR3 protein: CASHGKKRGGVDTQYF

D gene: .
clone size: .
J gene: TRBJ1-3
CDR3 length: 15
V gene: TRBV7-9
CDR3 DNA: TGTGCCAGCACTACTATGGGAACAGTGGGAAACACCATATATTTT
CDR3 protein: CASTTMGTVGNTIYF

D gene: TRBD2
clone size: .
J gene: TRBJ2-2
CDR3 length: 17
V gene: TRBV3-1/TRBV3-2
CDR3 DNA: TGTGCCAGCAGCCAAGAAACTAGCGGGGAGAACACCGGGGAGCTGTTTTTT
CDR3 protein: CASSQETSGENTGELFF

D gene: .
clone size: .
J gene: TRBJ2-3
CDR3 length: 12
V gene: TRBV5-4
CDR3 DNA: TGTGCCAGCAGCTTGGAGACGGATACGCAGTATTTT
CDR3 protein: CASSLETDTQYF

D gene: TRBD1
clone size: .
J gene: TRBJ1-6
CDR3 length: 17
V gene: TRBV19
CDR3 DNA: TGTGCCAGTAGTAGCGGGACAGGGGACCGACGCAATTCACCCCTCCACTTT
CDR3 protein: CASSSGTGDRRNSPLHF

D gene: .
clone size: .
J gene: TRBJ1-1
CDR3 length: 17
V gene: TRBV6-2/TRBV6-3
CDR3 DNA: TGTGCCAGCAGTTACTCGATGACCGCAGGGAGAAACGGTGAAGCTTTCTTT
CDR3 protein: CASSYSMTAGRNGEAFF

D gene: TRBD1
clone size: once
J gene: TRBJ1-5
CDR3 length: 18
V gene: TRBV5-4
CDR3 DNA: TGTGCCAGCAGCTTGGGGGGGACAGGGGGCTCGGGCAATCAGCCCCAGCATTTT
CDR3 protein: CASSLGGTGGSGNQPQHF

D gene: .
clone size: .
J gene: TRBJ2-7
CDR3 length: 15
V gene: TRBV28
CDR3 DNA: TGTGCCAGCAGTTCTCCAGCGTCGCCATCCTACGAGCAGTACTTC
CDR3 protein: CASSSPASPSYEQYF

D gene: TRBD1
clone size: .
J gene: TRBJ1-4
CDR3 length: 15
V gene: TRBV20-1
CDR3 DNA: TGCAGTGCTAGTCTCCAGGGGGCAACTAATGAAAAACTGTTTTTT
CDR3 protein: CSASLQGATNEKLFF

D gene: TRBD1
clone size: .
J gene: TRBJ1-2
CDR3 length: 16
V gene: TRBV6-2/TRBV6-3
CDR3 DNA: TGTGCCAGCAGTAGATCCTCAAGGACAGGGAAAGATGGCTACACCTTC
CDR3 protein: CASSRSSRTGKDGYTF

D gene: .
clone size: .
J gene: TRBJ2-6
CDR3 length: 15
V gene: TRBV19
CDR3 DNA: TGTGCCAGTAGTATAGGCTACTCTGGGGCCAACGTCCTGACTTTC
CDR3 protein: CASSIGYSGANVLTF

D gene: .
clone size: .
J gene: TRBJ2-3
CDR3 length: 15
V gene: TRBV5-4
CDR3 DNA: TGTGCCAGCAGCTTGCTGCCAGGTCGCACAGATACGCAGTATTTT
CDR3 protein: CASSLLPGRTDTQYF

D gene: .
clone size: once
J gene: TRBJ2-2
CDR3 length: 14
V gene: TRBV19
CDR3 DNA: TGTGCCAGTAGGTCACGAGATGGAACCGGGGAGCTGTTTTTT
CDR3 protein: CASRSRDGTGELFF

D gene: TRBD1
clone size: .
J gene: TRBJ1-5
CDR3 length: 16
V gene: TRBV19
CDR3 DNA: TGTGCCAGTAGTAACTACAGGGGAAGGAGCAATCAGCCCCAGCATTTT
CDR3 protein: CASSNYRGRSNQPQHF

D gene: .
clone size: .
J gene: TRBJ1-1
CDR3 length: 13
V gene: TRBV13
CDR3 DNA: TGTGCCAGCAGCTTCAGGGTGGGCACTGAAGCTTTCTTT
CDR3 protein: CASSFRVGTEAFF

D gene: .
clone size: .
J gene: TRBJ1-1
CDR3 length: 13
V gene: TRBV29-1
CDR3 DNA: TGCAGCGCGACGCCCAGGACGGTCACTGAAGCTTTCTTT
CDR3 protein: CSATPRTVTEAFF

D gene: TRBD2
clone size: .
J gene: TRBJ2-7
CDR3 length: 16
V gene: TRBV9
CDR3 DNA: TGTGCCAGCAGCCCTGGTGGGCTAGCGGGGAACTACGAGCAGTACTTC
CDR3 protein: CASSPGGLAGNYEQYF

D gene: TRBD1
clone size: .
J gene: TRBJ1-2
CDR3 length: 16
V gene: TRBV15
CDR3 DNA: TGTGCCACCAGCAGAGTATCAGGGGGGGACTTCTATGGCTACACCTTC
CDR3 protein: CATSRVSGGDFYGYTF

D gene: .
clone size: .
J gene: TRBJ2-5
CDR3 length: 11
V gene: TRBV20-1
CDR3 DNA: TGCAGTGCTAGGGGGGAGTATGACCAGTACTTC
CDR3 protein: CSARGEYDQYF

D gene: .
clone size: .
J gene: TRBJ1-4
CDR3 length: 18
V gene: TRBV7-8
CDR3 DNA: TGTGCCAGCAGCTTAGATGGACAGAGAGAAGCGACTAATGAAAAACTGTTTTTT
CDR3 protein: CASSLDGQREATNEKLFF